This T cell receptor beta chain originates from a study of beta chain features in type 1 diabetes. Germline V gene data show CDR1 as SGHRS and CDR2 as YFSETQ. This CDR3 is 13 amino acids long. V lost 1 base and J lost 5, with 7 bases in between. The sequenced template was cDNA made from the entire isolated RNA. Sequencing used immunoSEQ multiplex PCR; TCRdb keeps in-frame clones, though not all of them. Of 450,000 to 600,000 clones listed, roughly 31% are singletons. What was sequenced was naive CD4+ T cells from blood. The TCR originated in a young man in good health. The rearrangement uses TRBV5-1 and TRBJ2-1; D gene unclear. Written as DNA, the CDR3 is TGCGCCAGCAGCTTGAGGGCAGACAATGAGCAGTTCTTC. Amino acid sequence: CASSLRADNEQFF.